This T cell receptor (beta chain) derives from a study of CD8+ T cells in alopecia areata listed by TCRdb under 2018. A note on the overall study: Treated patients were enrolled in an open-label pilot trial of oral tofacitinib at 5 to 10 mg twice daily for moderate-to-severe alopecia areata. Tofacitinib was given for 6 to 18 months, followed by 6 months of follow-up off drug to assess delayed response and recurrence. The SALT score, which quantifies the percentage of affected scalp surface area, was used to measure disease severity in treated patients. Human TCRbeta sequencing covered scalp tissue and sorted CD4+ and CD8+ peripheral blood T cells from patchy and totalis/universalis alopecia areata patients and healthy controls. RNA was extracted with the PAXgene miRNA kit for fixed scalp, the miRNeasy kit for PBMCs, and the RNeasy kit for mouse skin. Scalp clonality was compared among normal scalp (n=4), patchy alopecia areata scalp (n=8), and alopecia totalis/universalis scalp (n=8). The study used high-throughput TCRbeta sequencing to examine T cell clonal expansion in alopecia areata, in both the C3H/HeJ mouse model and human patients. Patients on tofacitinib were biopsied at baseline and after 4 and 24 weeks of treatment, and several of the patients also had a later scalp biopsy. TCRbeta CDR3 regions were amplified by immunoSEQ multiplex PCR with 35 Vbeta forward and 13 Jbeta reverse primers. On the study overall, not on this receptor specifically: Resident alphabeta T cells in normal human skin are also sequenced, complicating scalp TCR repertoire analysis, unlike mouse skin dominated by gammadelta T cells. Tofacitinib significantly decreased scalp clonality and the number of expanded CD8+ clones among the top 100 scalp clones. During tofacitinib treatment, many expanded lesional clones remained in scalp and blood, and this persistence may partly explain relapse after treatment is stopped. Compared with normal scalp, lesional scalp, particularly in alopecia totalis/universalis, had higher clonality and more expanded CD8+ clones, which suggests antigenic drive. Shared TCR sequences between patients were less evident than in mice, which may be partly attributable to HLA diversity in the patient population. Because the treated cohort was small and had just a single nonresponder, larger studies are needed to establish links between baseline CD8+ expansion and response.

Interpreted using the paper, the treatment or condition label stands for: oral pan-JAK inhibitor, 5-10 mg twice daily. Lesional scalp punch biopsies and peripheral blood were collected from alopecia areata patients. PBMCs were isolated by density centrifugation and stained for CD3, CD4 and CD8, after which CD4+ and CD8+ T cells were sorted on a FACSAria. As for this clone: Its antigen remains undetermined. It has no much larger one-base neighbor in the sample; base qualities were not kept.

The library was produced with the immunoSEQ multiplex PCR assay. RNA was extracted from all samples and reverse transcribed into cDNA, which served as template for TCR sequencing. First-strand cDNA was synthesized with SuperScript III using a 2:1 mix of oligo-dT and random hexamers. A synthetic immune receptor repertoire was used to assess amplification bias, and residual bias was removed computationally. The study's processing was this. Raw reads were preprocessed to remove errors, and CDR3 was defined by IMGT conventions from the conserved cysteine to phenylalanine. Clonality was computed as 1 minus the Shannon entropy, with the entropy normalized by log2 of the number of productive unique TCRs. CD4 or CD8 identity of scalp clones was inferred by cross-referencing scalp TCRbeta sequences with sorted blood CD4 and CD8 repertoires. What TCRdb holds here is the immuneACCESS table cut down to in-frame rearrangements. Part of the clones is not present; checked against another copy, under half of the missing clones reflect an unresolved V gene, and the others are unexplained. The DNA was the basis for D and trimming; V, J and clone size are from that table. The sample profile shows 200,000 to 250,000 clones; roughly 40% of them were found once. The top ten clonotypes cover 2.6% of the sample.

Sequencing was performed on CD4+ T cells sorted from blood, taken around week 37, from a patient treated with tofacitinib. This receptor was obtained from a human donor with alopecia areata.

The CDR3 sequence is CASSFDSREETQYF. DNA sequence: TGTGCCAGCAGCTTCGACAGCCGAGAAGAGACCCAGTACTTC. The chain uses TRBV7-9 and TRBJ2-5; the D region possibly corresponds to TRBD1 (5 bases align). From its cysteine to its phenylalanine, the CDR3 spans 14 amino acids. The retained sequence is limited to the CDR3, 42 bases, with the frame set at the first base. The germline ends are 11 bases apart after V is trimmed by 3 bases and J by 3 bases. The germline V gene (reference sequence) supplies CDR1 SEHNR and CDR2 FQNEAQ.